The T cell receptor (beta chain) described here comes from a study of blood T cell repertoires in COVID-19. CDR3 size: 13 residues. The V gene's germline CDR1 is SEHNR and CDR2 FQNEAQ (reference sequence). The V and J ends lost 1 base and 3 bases respectively, with 3 bases between them. Remarks on this clone: In the same sample, other DNA sequences code for this CDR3.

Across under 25 US areas, participants ranged in age from 18 to 89 years. The recovered donors of Cohort 3 showed two negative PCRs, clearance, or symptom resolution. Measured with immunoSEQ multiplex PCR; TCRdb has only the in-frame clones, and not every one. The sample includes about 370,000 clones, approximately 90% of them seen just once. Sequenced material: PBMCs or T cells enriched from blood (not recorded which). The TCR originated in a man younger than 30 who had recovered from COVID-19. V usage is TRBV7-9 and J usage is TRBJ2-2; no reliable D call. The CDR3 protein is CASSLVDTGELFF. CDR3 DNA: TGTGCCAGCAGCTTAGTAGACACCGGGGAGCTGTTTTTT.